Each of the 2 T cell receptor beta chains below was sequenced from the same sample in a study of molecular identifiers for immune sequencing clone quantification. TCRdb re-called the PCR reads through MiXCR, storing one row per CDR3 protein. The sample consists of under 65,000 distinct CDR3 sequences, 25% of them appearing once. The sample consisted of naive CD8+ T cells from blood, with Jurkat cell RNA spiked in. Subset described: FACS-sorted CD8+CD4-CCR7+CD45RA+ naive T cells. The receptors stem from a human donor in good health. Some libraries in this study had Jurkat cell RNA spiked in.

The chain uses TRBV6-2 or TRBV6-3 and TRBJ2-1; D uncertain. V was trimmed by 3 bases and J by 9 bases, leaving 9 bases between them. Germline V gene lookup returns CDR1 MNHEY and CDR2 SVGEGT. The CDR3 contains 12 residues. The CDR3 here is CASSYYHVEQFF. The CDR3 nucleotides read TGTGCCAGCAGTTATTACCATGTTGAGCAGTTCTTC.

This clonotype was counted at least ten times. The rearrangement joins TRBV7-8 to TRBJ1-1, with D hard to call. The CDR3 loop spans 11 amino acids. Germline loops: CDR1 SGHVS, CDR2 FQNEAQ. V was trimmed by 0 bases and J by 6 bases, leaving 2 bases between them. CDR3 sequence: CASSLASEAFF. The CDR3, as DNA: TGTGCCAGCAGCTTAGCCTCTGAAGCTTTCTTT.